Each of the 12 T cell receptor beta chains below was sequenced from the same sample in a study of cytomegalovirus exposure and HLA in healthy donors. Primers included in the PCR were 60 Vbeta and 13 Jbeta primers. Sequenced by immunoSEQ multiplex PCR; TCRdb stores in-frame clones only, minus some. In the table there are about 130,000 clones, roughly four fifths of which are singletons. Sequenced input: PBMCs. The receptor set was obtained from a man aged 50-59 years in good health and CMV-seronegative.

The chain uses TRBV5-1 and TRBJ1-1, with 9 bases identical to TRBD1. Per the germline V gene, CDR1 is SGHRS and CDR2 is YFSETQ. V lost 0 bases to trimming and J lost 8 bases; unmatched junction nucleotides: 5. The CDR3 has 14 residues. CDR3 nucleotide sequence: TGCGCCAGCAGCTTGGCACAGGGGGCAGGAGAAGCTTTCTTT. Residues: CASSLAQGAGEAFF. Variable domain in full (rest from reference TRBV5-1 and TRBJ1-1): KAGVTQTPRYLIKTRGQQVTLSCSPISGHRSVSWYQQTPGQGLQFLFEYFSETQRNKGNFPGRFSGRQFSNSRSEMNVSTLELGDSALYLCASSLAQGAGEAFFGQGTRLTVV.

The CDR3 loop is CAWSRQGNSPLHF. In DNA form, the CDR3 reads TGTGCCTGGAGTAGACAGGGGAATTCACCCCTCCACTTT. The gene calls are TRBV30 and TRBJ1-6; 8 bases agree with TRBD1. The CDR3 totals 13 residues. Germline V gives CDR1 GTSNPN, CDR2 SVGIG (reference sequence). The junction had 1 base not matched to a gene; V was cut back by 2 bases and J by 7 bases.

This chain uses TRBV7-2 with TRBJ2-7, with 10 bases identical to TRBD2. V gave up 3 bases and J gave up 0 bases; unmatched junction bases: 11. The CDR3 is 18 amino acids. Germline-derived CDR1 and CDR2 are SGHTA and FQGNSA. CDR3 nucleotide sequence: TGTGCCAGCAGCTTGTCTTTCAGACTAGCGGGTAACTCCTACGAGCAGTACTTC. This encodes CASSLSFRLAGNSYEQYF.

CDR3 bases: TGTGCCAGCAGCCTGGGGGTAGCTAGCGGGGGACCTAGCACAGATACGCAGTATTTT. This encodes CASSLGVASGGPSTDTQYF. V and J are TRBV4-2 and TRBJ2-3; 10 bases are a match to TRBD2. Germline V gene data show CDR1 as LGHNA and CDR2 as YNFKEQ. The trim removed 4 bases at V and 0 bases at J, leaving 13 bases unmatched. This CDR3 is built from 19 residues.

V gene TRBV28 combines with J gene TRBJ1-2; TRBD1 aligns across 7 bases. The trim removed 5 bases at V and 8 bases at J, leaving 5 bases unmatched. This CDR3 is built from 12 residues. Germline CDR1 is MDHEN and CDR2 is SYDVKM. This CDR3 is CASSAGQEGYTF. CDR3 coding DNA: TGTGCCAGCAGTGCCGGACAGGAAGGCTACACCTTC.

V gene TRBV19 combines with J gene TRBJ1-4, with D possibly matching TRBD1 (6 bases). Between the trimmed V and J ends, which lost 9 bases and 8 bases, there was a span of 10 bases. CDR1 is LNHDA, CDR2 SQIVND, per germline (reference sequence). The CDR3 contains 11 residues. CDR3: CASTRGEKLFF. CDR3 nucleotide sequence: TGTGCCAGCACTAGGGGGGAAAAACTGTTTTTT.

CDR3 loop: CASSDSLNTEAFF. DNA for the CDR3: TGTGCCAGCAGCGACAGCTTGAACACTGAAGCTTTCTTT. J is TRBJ1-1 and V is TRBV6-1; maybe TRBD1 (5 bases). The CDR3 is made up of 13 amino acids. V lost 6 bases and J 0 bases, leaving 8 bases between the germline ends. Per germline, CDR1 MNHNS and CDR2 SASEGT.

The gene calls are TRBV4-3 and TRBJ1-2, with 7 nucleotides matching TRBD1. Germline loops: CDR1 LGHNA, CDR2 YSLEER. The CDR3 is 16 amino acids. The J segment lost 3 bases and the V segment lost 0 bases, leaving 7 bases of the junction unmatched. Here the CDR3 DNA reads TGCGCCAGCAGCCAAGATCTTAACAGGGGCCACTATGGCTACACCTTC. It codes for CASSQDLNRGHYGYTF.

V and J are TRBV6-5 and TRBJ2-5, with TRBD1 matching over 7 bases. Gene TRBJ2-7 matches the end of the DNA better, so the J call may be wrong. Germline V gene lookup returns CDR1 MNHEY and CDR2 SVGAGI. The CDR3 loop spans 16 amino acids. The CDR3 coding sequence is TGTGCCAGCAGTTGGGGTGGTGCAGGGGGAACCTACGAGCAGTACTTC. Protein product: CASSWGGAGGTYEQYF.

The CDR3 coding sequence is TGTGCCACCAGCAGAACACCGGGACTAGCGGCCTACGAGCAGTACTTC. Amino acid sequence: CATSRTPGLAAYEQYF. The rearrangement links TRBV15 to TRBJ2-7; 11 nucleotides match TRBD2. V was clipped by 2 bases and J by 2 bases; unmatched bases: 5. This CDR3 is built from 16 residues. CDR1 is LNHNV, CDR2 YYDKDF, per germline (reference sequence). The full variable domain, completed using reference TRBV15 and TRBJ2-7, is DAMVIQNPRYQVTQFGKPVTLSCSQTLNHNVMYWYQQKSSQAPKLLFHYYDKDFNNEADTPDNFQSRRPNTSFCFLDIRSPGLGDTAMYLCATSRTPGLAAYEQYFGPGTRLTVT.

The chain combines TRBV4-1 with TRBJ1-6, with D tentatively TRBD1 (5 bases). CDR1 and CDR2 (germline): MGHRA, YSYEKL. Trimming left V 8 bases short and J 7 bases short, with 15 bases between. This CDR3 is built from 14 residues. The CDR3 region is CASRTGGVNSPLHF. The CDR3 DNA follows: TGCGCCAGCCGGACGGGGGGTGTGAATTCACCCCTCCACTTT.

This clone came up a few times. V is TRBV6-5 and J is TRBJ1-2; D might be TRBD1 (6 bases). The CDR3 has 12 amino acids. Germline CDR1 is MNHEY and CDR2 is SVGAGI. V was cut by 8 bases and J by 7 bases, with 14 bases left in between. DNA for the CDR3: TGTGCCAGCGGGTCAGGGGAAGGTGGCTACACCTTC. As protein: CASGSGEGGYTF.